These 14 T cell receptor beta chains originate from one sample sequenced in a study of blood T cell repertoires in COVID-19. The assay was immunoSEQ multiplex PCR, and TCRdb's table has in-frame clones only and misses some. The sample has approximately 150,000 clones; 84% are singletons. Material for sequencing was peripheral blood. Receptor source: a man aged 30 to 39 with COVID-19, enrolled during active disease.

The gene calls are TRBV12-3 or TRBV12-4 and TRBJ1-1; D uncertain. Trimming shortened V by 5 bases and J by 6 bases, and 13 bases separated the two germline ends. The CDR3 extends over 13 amino acids. DNA for the CDR3: TGTGCCAGCAGTCAAGCAGGTACCTCTGAAGCTTTCTTT. This sequence encodes CASSQAGTSEAFF.

This chain uses TRBV7-3 with TRBJ1-1, with a tentative D call TRBD1 (5 bases). Trimming pared 6 bases from V and 2 bases from J, leaving 10 bases between. Germline CDR1 and CDR2: SGHTA and FQGTGA. The CDR3 has 13 amino acids. The CDR3 region is CASRDQGNTEAFF. The CDR3 nucleotides are TGTGCCAGCAGAGACCAGGGAAACACTGAAGCTTTCTTT.

CDR3 nucleotide sequence: TGCAGCGTTGAGGAGGTAACTGAAGCTTTCTTT. Translated, it gives CSVEEVTEAFF. The chain employs TRBV29-1 and TRBJ1-1; no clear D. The V gene lost 3 bases and the J gene lost 5 bases, with 7 bases spanning the gap. Germline V gives CDR1 SQVTM, CDR2 ANQGSEA. The CDR3 consists of 11 residues.

This chain links TRBV6-5 with TRBJ1-4; D is possibly TRBD1 (5 bases). The CDR3 runs to 15 residues. Trimming left V 6 bases short and J 5 bases short, with 16 bases between. CDR1 is MNHEY, CDR2 SVGAGI, per germline. The CDR3 region has the DNA TGTGCCAGCAGAGACCGCGGGACGGAGAATGAAAAACTGTTTTTT. This translates into CASRDRGTENEKLFF.

This chain links TRBV5-1 with TRBJ2-3; tentative D call: TRBD1 (5 bases). Trimming shortened V by 5 bases and J by 3 bases, and 7 bases separated the two germline ends. Per the germline V gene, CDR1 is SGHRS and CDR2 is YFSETQ. The CDR3 runs 12 residues. In nucleotides, the CDR3 is TGCGCCAGCAGGGGGCAAACAGATACGCAGTATTTT. Its translation is CASRGQTDTQYF.

This chain uses TRBV10-3 with TRBJ2-5; unclear D gene. Trimming stripped 6 bases from V and 1 base from J, with 15 bases between. The V gene's germline CDR1 is ENHRY and CDR2 SYGVKD. The CDR3 is made up of 15 amino acids. CDR3 residues: CAIRENLVSQETQYF. CDR3 bases: TGTGCCATCAGGGAAAACCTAGTATCCCAAGAGACCCAGTACTTC.

The CDR3 nucleotides are TGTGCCAGCAGTCCGTGGACAGGGGGAAAGAGGGTCTCCGAGCAGTACTTC. This sequence encodes CASSPWTGGKRVSEQYF. The chain is built from TRBV28 and TRBJ2-7; the match to TRBD1 covers 10 bases. The V segment lost 5 bases and the J segment 6 bases; nucleotides outside the gene matches: 16. The germline V gene has CDR1 MDHEN and CDR2 SYDVKM. The CDR3 extends over 17 amino acids.

J is TRBJ2-7 and V is TRBV11-2; D is uncertain. CDR3 length: 15 amino acids. V gave up 1 base and J gave up 0 bases, with 10 bases separating them. Germline V gives CDR1 SGHAT, CDR2 FQNNGV. Written as DNA, the CDR3 is TGTGCCAGCAGCTTAGGGCAAATAAGCTCCTACGAGCAGTACTTC. It yields the protein CASSLGQISSYEQYF.

The V call is TRBV5-6, the J call TRBJ2-7; TRBD1 might be the D (5 bases). This CDR3 spans 13 amino acids. Germline V gene lookup returns CDR1 SGHDT and CDR2 YYEEEE. Trimming removed 4 bases at V and 2 bases at J, with 10 bases between. DNA of the CDR3: TGTGCCAGCAGCCTCACAGGCCCCTACGAGCAGTACTTC. This translates into CASSLTGPYEQYF. Based on the CDR3 plus reference TRBV5-6 and TRBJ2-7, the full variable domain is DAGVTQSPTHLIKTRGQQVTLRCSPKSGHDTVSWYQQALGQGPQFIFQYYEEEERQRGNFPDRFSGHQFPNYSSELNVNALLLGDSALYLCASSLTGPYEQYFGPGTRLTVT.

This clone was recorded only once. The J gene is TRBJ1-4, the V gene TRBV28; 10 bases fit TRBD1. The CDR3 consists of 16 residues. Germline CDR1 is MDHEN and CDR2 is SYDVKM. Losses at the gene ends were 4 bases for V and 0 bases for J; bases not matched to a gene: 2. Written as DNA, the CDR3 is TGTGCCAGCAGTTCGGACAGGGGGGCAACTAATGAAAAACTGTTTTTT. It specifies CASSSDRGATNEKLFF.

This clone qualifies as medium-sized (0.01 to 0.1%). The chain is built from TRBV2 and TRBJ1-1, with D perhaps TRBD1 (6 bases). Trimming removed 0 bases at V and 2 bases at J, with 16 bases between. Germline CDR1 reads SNHLY; CDR2 reads FYNNEI. The CDR3 length is 17 residues. The CDR3 region has the DNA TGTGCCAGCAGTGAAGCGGGGGGGCGCGGAAAAAACACTGAAGCTTTCTTT. It codes for CASSEAGGRGKNTEAFF.

This clone was seen just once. The rearrangement uses TRBV2 and TRBJ2-2; no clear D gene. Trimming shortened V by 6 bases and J by 2 bases, and 10 bases separated the two germline ends. Germline V gene lookup returns CDR1 SNHLY and CDR2 FYNNEI. This CDR3 comprises 14 residues. The CDR3 DNA sequence: TGTGCCAGCAGCCCCGAGATAAACACCGGGGAGCTGTTTTTT. Its translation is CASSPEINTGELFF.

This clone was recorded once. This chain uses TRBV6-1 with TRBJ1-3; 9 nucleotides match TRBD1. With V trimmed by 2 bases and J by 4 bases, 3 bases remained unmatched. CDR3 length equals 15 residues. Germline values: CDR1 MNHNS, CDR2 SASEGT. In DNA form, the CDR3 reads TGTGCCAGCAGTGAAAGGACAGGGGCGGGAAACACCATATATTTT. It specifies CASSERTGAGNTIYF.

This clone appeared a few times. V and J are TRBV5-3 and TRBJ2-2, with D unclear. TRBV5-3 has ORF status, its function being uncertain. The CDR3 has 13 residues. V was pared by 4 bases and J by 6 bases, with 10 bases between. CDR3 sequence (DNA): TGTGCCAGAAGCCCCGCTGGGCCCGGGGAGCTGTTTTTT. Translated, it gives CARSPAGPGELFF.